This T cell receptor beta chain was identified in a study of T cell repertoires in cytomegalovirus infection. TCRdb re-analysed the reads in MiXCR, keeping a single row per CDR3 protein. This table has 370,000 or so distinct CDR3 sequences, roughly 34% appearing once. Germline V gene lookup returns CDR1 SGHAT and CDR2 FQNNGV. This CDR3 contains 16 residues. V was pared by 10 bases and J by 4 bases, with 10 bases of the junction left unmatched. This clonotype was counted between two and nine times. Its antigen is currently unknown. This sequence joins TRBV11-2 and TRBJ2-2, with 12 bases matching TRBD2. The sample consisted of cultured PBMCs, taken from culture after CMV antigen stimulation. The receptor's source is a human donor in good health (CMV status not recorded). Some clones in this sample may be carry-over from other donors' samples. This CDR3 reads CATVLAGGPGTGELFF. The CDR3 DNA is TGTGCCACCGTTCTAGCGGGAGGGCCTGGCACCGGGGAGCTGTTTTTT.